This T cell receptor beta chain was sequenced in a study of blood T cell repertoires in COVID-19. Study in general: T cells, B-cell-depleted T cells, or PBMCs provided the cDNA or gDNA that served as material.

Libraries were prepared by immunoSEQ multiplex PCR; TCRdb keeps only in-frame clonotypes and omits some of them. The sample gives roughly 140,000 clones, under 90% of which show up once; around 7.8% is in the top ten. The CDR3 is 17 residues long. There are many counts of this clone. The sequence derives from a man in his fifties who had recovered from COVID-19. The sequenced sample consisted of PBMCs or T cells enriched from blood (not recorded which). This chain links TRBV12-1 with TRBJ1-2; the DNA was not compared with TRBD1, the D call given in the table. TRBV12-1 has pseudogene status. The CDR3 is CASSSRTGGSINYGYTF. CDR3 nucleotide sequence: TGTGCCAGCAGCTCCCGGACAGGGGGCTCGATTAACTATGGCTACACCTTC.